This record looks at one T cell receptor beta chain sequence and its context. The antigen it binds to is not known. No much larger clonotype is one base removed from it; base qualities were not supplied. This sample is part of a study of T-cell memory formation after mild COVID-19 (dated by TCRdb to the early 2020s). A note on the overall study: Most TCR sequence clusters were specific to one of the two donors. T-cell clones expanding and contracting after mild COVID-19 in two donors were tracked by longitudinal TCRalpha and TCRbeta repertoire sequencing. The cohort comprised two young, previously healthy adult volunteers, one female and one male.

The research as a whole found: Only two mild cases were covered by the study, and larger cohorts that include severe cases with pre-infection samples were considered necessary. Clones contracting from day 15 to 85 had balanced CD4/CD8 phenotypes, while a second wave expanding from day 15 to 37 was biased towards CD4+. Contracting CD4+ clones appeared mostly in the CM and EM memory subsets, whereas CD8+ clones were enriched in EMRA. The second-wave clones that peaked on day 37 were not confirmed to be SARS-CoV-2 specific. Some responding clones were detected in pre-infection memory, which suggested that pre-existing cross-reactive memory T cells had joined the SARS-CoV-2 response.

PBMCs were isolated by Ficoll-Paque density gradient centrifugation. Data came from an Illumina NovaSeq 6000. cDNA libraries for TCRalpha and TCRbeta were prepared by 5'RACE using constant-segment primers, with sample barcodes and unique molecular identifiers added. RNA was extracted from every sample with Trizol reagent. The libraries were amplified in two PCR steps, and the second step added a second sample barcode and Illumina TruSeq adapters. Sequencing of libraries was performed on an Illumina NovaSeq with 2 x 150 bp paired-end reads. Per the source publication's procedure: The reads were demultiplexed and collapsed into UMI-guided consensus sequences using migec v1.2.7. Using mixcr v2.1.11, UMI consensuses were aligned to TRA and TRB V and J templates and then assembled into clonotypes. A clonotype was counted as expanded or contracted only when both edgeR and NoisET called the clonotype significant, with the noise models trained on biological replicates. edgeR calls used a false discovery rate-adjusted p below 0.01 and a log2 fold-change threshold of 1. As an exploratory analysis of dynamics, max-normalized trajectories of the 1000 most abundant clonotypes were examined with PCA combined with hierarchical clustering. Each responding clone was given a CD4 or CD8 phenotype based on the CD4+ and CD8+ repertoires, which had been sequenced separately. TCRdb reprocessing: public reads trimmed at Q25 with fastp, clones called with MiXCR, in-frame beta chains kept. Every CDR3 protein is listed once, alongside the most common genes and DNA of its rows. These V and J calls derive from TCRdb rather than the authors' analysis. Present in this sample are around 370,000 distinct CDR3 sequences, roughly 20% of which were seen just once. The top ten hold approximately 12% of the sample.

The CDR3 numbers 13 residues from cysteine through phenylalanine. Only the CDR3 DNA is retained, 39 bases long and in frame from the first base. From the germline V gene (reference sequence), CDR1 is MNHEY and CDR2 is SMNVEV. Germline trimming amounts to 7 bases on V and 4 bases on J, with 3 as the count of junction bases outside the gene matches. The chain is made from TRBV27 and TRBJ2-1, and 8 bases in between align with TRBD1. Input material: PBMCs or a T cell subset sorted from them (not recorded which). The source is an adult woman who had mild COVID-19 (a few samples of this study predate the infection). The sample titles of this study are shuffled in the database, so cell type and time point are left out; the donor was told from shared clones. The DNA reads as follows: TGTGCCAGCAAGGGGACAGGATACAATGAGCAGTTCTTC. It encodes CASKGTGYNEQFF.